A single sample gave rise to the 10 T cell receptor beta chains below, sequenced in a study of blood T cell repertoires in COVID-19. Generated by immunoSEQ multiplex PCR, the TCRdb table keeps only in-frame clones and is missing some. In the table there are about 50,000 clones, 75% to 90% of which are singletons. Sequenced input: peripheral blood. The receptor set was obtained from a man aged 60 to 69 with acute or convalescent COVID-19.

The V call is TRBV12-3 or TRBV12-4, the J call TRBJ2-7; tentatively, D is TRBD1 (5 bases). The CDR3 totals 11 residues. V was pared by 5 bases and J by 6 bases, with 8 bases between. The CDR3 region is CASSKGPEQYF. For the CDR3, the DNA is TGTGCCAGCAGTAAGGGGCCCGAGCAGTACTTC.

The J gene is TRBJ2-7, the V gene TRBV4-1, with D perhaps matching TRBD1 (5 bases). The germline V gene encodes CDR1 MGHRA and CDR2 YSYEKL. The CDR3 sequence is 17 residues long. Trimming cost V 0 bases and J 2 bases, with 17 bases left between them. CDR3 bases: TGCGCCAGCAGCCAAGATCAGCAGGGCCTCCTCGCCTACGAGCAGTACTTC. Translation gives CASSQDQQGLLAYEQYF.

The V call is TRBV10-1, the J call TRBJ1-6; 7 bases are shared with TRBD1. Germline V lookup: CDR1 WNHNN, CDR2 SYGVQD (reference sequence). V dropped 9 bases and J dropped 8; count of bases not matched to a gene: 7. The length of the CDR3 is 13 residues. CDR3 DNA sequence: TGCGCCAGGAAAGACAGGGATTATTCACCCCTCCACTTT. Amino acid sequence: CARKDRDYSPLHF.

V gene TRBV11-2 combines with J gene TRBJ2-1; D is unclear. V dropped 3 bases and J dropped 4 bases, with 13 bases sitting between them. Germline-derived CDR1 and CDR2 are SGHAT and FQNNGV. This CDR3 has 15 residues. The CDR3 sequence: CASSLIPGRYNEQFF. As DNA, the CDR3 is TGTGCCAGCAGCTTGATCCCGGGTCGTTACAATGAGCAGTTCTTC.

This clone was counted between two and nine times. As DNA, the CDR3 is TGCGCCAGCAGCTTGGCCCCTACTAGCGGCGAGCAGTACTTC. It encodes CASSLAPTSGEQYF. The chain carries TRBV5-1 and TRBJ2-7; 8 bases align to TRBD2. The CDR3 spans 14 residues. Looked up from germline, CDR1 is SGHRS and CDR2 is YFSETQ. After removal of 0 bases from V and 6 bases from J, the junction contained 5 bases not matched to a gene.

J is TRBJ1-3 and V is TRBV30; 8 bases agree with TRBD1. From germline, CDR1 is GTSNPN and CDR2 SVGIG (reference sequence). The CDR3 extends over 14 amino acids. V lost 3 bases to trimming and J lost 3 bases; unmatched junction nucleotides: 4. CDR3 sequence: CAWRQGGLGNTIYF. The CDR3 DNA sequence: TGTGCCTGGAGACAGGGGGGCCTTGGAAACACCATATATTTT.

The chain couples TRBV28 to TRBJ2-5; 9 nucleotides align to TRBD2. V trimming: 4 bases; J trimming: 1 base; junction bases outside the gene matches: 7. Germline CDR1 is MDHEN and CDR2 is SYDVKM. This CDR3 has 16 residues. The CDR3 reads CASSSPTSGLQETQYF. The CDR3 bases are TGTGCCAGCAGTTCCCCGACTAGCGGACTCCAAGAGACCCAGTACTTC.

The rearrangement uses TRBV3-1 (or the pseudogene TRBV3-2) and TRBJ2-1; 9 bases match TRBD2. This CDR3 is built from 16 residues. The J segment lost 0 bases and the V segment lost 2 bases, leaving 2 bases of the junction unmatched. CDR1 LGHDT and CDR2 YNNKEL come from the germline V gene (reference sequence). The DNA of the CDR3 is TGTGCCAGCAGCCAATTTAGCGGGAGCTCCTACAATGAGCAGTTCTTC. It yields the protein CASSQFSGSSYNEQFF.

This CDR3 is CASSVGGNSYEQYF. The CDR3 bases are TGTGCCAGCAGCGTAGGAGGGAATTCGTACGAGCAGTACTTC. The chain recombines TRBV9 with TRBJ2-7; a weak D match, TRBD2 (5 bases). CDR3 length equals 14 residues. The ends were cut back, 0 bases at V and 4 bases at J, with 11 bases in the middle. Germline CDR1 SGDLS, CDR2 YYNGEE.

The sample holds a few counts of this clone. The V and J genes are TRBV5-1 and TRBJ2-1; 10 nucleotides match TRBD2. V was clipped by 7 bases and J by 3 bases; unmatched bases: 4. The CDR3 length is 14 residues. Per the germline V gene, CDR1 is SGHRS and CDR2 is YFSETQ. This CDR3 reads CASAGTSVYNEQFF. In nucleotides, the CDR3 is TGCGCCAGCGCCGGGACTAGCGTCTACAATGAGCAGTTCTTC.